Listed here are 19 T cell receptor beta chains from one sample, sequenced in a study of blood T cell repertoires in COVID-19. Assay: immunoSEQ multiplex PCR; the TCRdb copy retains only in-frame clones and omits some. In the table there are 130,000 or so clones, under 90% of which are singletons. The source material was peripheral blood. Receptors originate from a woman aged 55-69 years with acute or convalescent COVID-19.

V is TRBV5-1 and J is TRBJ1-1; D possibly corresponds to TRBD1 (5 bases). Germline V CDR1 and CDR2: SGHRS, YFSETQ. Deletions cut 4 bases from V and 4 bases from J, with 11 bases between. CDR3 size: 13 residues. The CDR3 DNA reads as TGCGCCAGCAGCGATCAGGGTCGCACTGAAGCTTTCTTT. Translated: CASSDQGRTEAFF.

V gene TRBV5-4 combines with J gene TRBJ1-4; 7 nucleotides agree with TRBD1. This CDR3 comprises 16 residues. Germline V gives CDR1 SGHNT, CDR2 YYREEE (reference sequence). V shed 3 bases and J 6 bases; nucleotides not matched to a gene: 11. The CDR3 region is CASSYTSWDSDEKLFF. As DNA, the CDR3 is TGTGCCAGCAGCTACACAAGTTGGGACAGCGATGAAAAACTGTTTTTT. Looking up the rest from reference TRBV5-4 and TRBJ1-4 gives the full variable domain: ETGVTQSPTHLIKTRGQQVTLRCSSQSGHNTVSWYQQALGQGPQFIFQYYREEENGRGNFPPRFSGLQFPNYSSELNVNALELDDSALYLCASSYTSWDSDEKLFFGSGTQLSVL.

The CDR3 loop reads CASSQGGGGGYTF. In DNA form, the CDR3 reads TGTGCCAGCAGCCAAGGAGGGGGTGGCGGCTACACCTTC. J is TRBJ1-2 and V is TRBV3-1 (or the pseudogene TRBV3-2), with a possible D match to TRBD1 (6 bases). V was pared by 1 base and J by 8 bases, with 11 bases between. Germline-derived CDR1 and CDR2 are LGHDT and YNNKEL (reference sequence). The CDR3 extends over 13 amino acids.

V and J are TRBV7-2 and TRBJ1-2; perhaps TRBD1 as D (5 bases). Per the germline V gene, CDR1 is SGHTA and CDR2 is FQGNSA. With 5 bases removed from V and 11 bases from J, the gap between germline ends came to 27 bases. The CDR3 has 16 residues. CDR3 protein: CASSPLAGPSGAFYTF. In DNA form, the CDR3 reads TGTGCCAGCAGCCCCCTAGCGGGGCCCTCCGGAGCTTTTTACACCTTC.

This clone has just a few counts. V gene TRBV7-2 combines with J gene TRBJ1-5; D gene uncertain. CDR1 and CDR2 (germline): SGHTA, FQGNSA. The V end was cut by 4 bases, the J end by 6 bases, with 13 bases between. The CDR3 sequence is 14 residues long. This chain's CDR3 is CASSSEAVRQPQHF. In DNA form, the CDR3 reads TGTGCCAGCAGCTCTGAGGCGGTACGTCAGCCCCAGCATTTT.

This chain joins TRBV30 and TRBJ1-3; TRBD1 matches 9 bases. The germline gives CDR1 GTSNPN, CDR2 SVGIG (reference sequence). The J segment lost 4 bases and the V segment lost 7 bases, leaving 11 bases of the junction unmatched. The CDR3 sequence is 15 residues long. CDR3 DNA: TGTGCCTTATCCTTAACAGGGGGCTCCGGAAACACCATATATTTT. Protein: CALSLTGGSGNTIYF.

This clone showed up just once. The rearrangement uses TRBV24-1 and TRBJ1-2, with D possibly being TRBD1 (5 bases). The V gene lost 3 bases and the J gene lost 13 bases, with 14 bases spanning the gap. Germline CDR1 and CDR2: KGHDR and SFDVKD. This CDR3 has 12 amino acids. The CDR3 DNA reads as TGTGCCACCAGTGATGAGCAGGGATCGATCACCTTC. It codes for CATSDEQGSITF.

The rearrangement links TRBV30 to TRBJ2-3; 7 nucleotides agree with TRBD2. After removal of 2 bases from V and 6 bases from J, the junction contained 8 bases not matched to a gene. CDR1 and CDR2 (germline): GTSNPN, SVGIG (reference sequence). This CDR3 is built from 14 residues. The CDR3 sequence is CAWSTGGSADTQYF. The CDR3 nucleotides are TGTGCCTGGAGTACCGGGGGGTCGGCGGATACGCAGTATTTT.

The genes are TRBV27 and TRBJ1-1, with D maybe TRBD1 (6 bases). The germline gives CDR1 MNHEY, CDR2 SMNVEV (reference sequence). Trimming took off 2 bases at V and 5 bases at J, with 9 bases between the two ends. The CDR3 is 13 residues long. CDR3 amino acids: CASSLRGWTEAFF. The CDR3 nucleotides read TGTGCCAGCAGTTTAAGGGGGTGGACTGAAGCTTTCTTT.

The gene calls are TRBV6-2 or TRBV6-3 and TRBJ2-5; a possible D gene is TRBD2 (7 bases). V was shortened by 5 bases and J by 1 base, with 14 bases between the two germline ends. CDR1 and CDR2 (germline): MNHEY, SVGEGT. This CDR3 region has 15 residues. In DNA form, the CDR3 reads TGTGCCAGCAGTACCCTTGCGGGGGCCCAAGAGACCCAGTACTTC. Residues: CASSTLAGAQETQYF.

J is TRBJ1-1 and V is TRBV30, with 7 bases identical to TRBD1. The germline CDR1 and CDR2 sequences are GTSNPN and SVGIG (reference sequence). V lost 7 bases and J lost 5; bases outside the gene matches: 7. CDR3 length: 12 residues. The CDR3, as DNA: TGTGCCTCTTACAGGGGTATAACTGAAGCTTTCTTT. It yields the protein CASYRGITEAFF.

The chain carries TRBV19 and TRBJ2-3; weak D call: TRBD1 (6 bases). Trimming removed 7 bases from V and 6 bases from J, with 14 bases in between. The germline V gene encodes CDR1 LNHDA and CDR2 SQIVND (reference sequence). This CDR3 contains 13 residues. This CDR3 is CASNDQGKDTQYF. CDR3 in DNA: TGTGCCAGTAATGATCAGGGGAAGGATACGCAGTATTTT.

The rearrangement uses TRBV19 and TRBJ2-2; tentatively, D is TRBD1 (6 bases). This CDR3 has 15 residues. V lost 5 bases and J lost 7, with 17 bases in between. The germline V gene encodes CDR1 LNHDA and CDR2 SQIVND (reference sequence). The chain's CDR3 is CASSPRSPGVGELFF. CDR3 coding DNA: TGTGCCAGTAGTCCTCGGTCCCCAGGGGTCGGGGAGCTGTTTTTT.

The genes are TRBV6-4 and TRBJ1-1; D might be TRBD1 (5 bases). Looked up from germline, CDR1 is MRHNA and CDR2 is SNTAGT. V was pared by 0 bases and J by 4 bases, with 12 bases between. This CDR3 is built from 15 residues. CDR3 protein: CASSDSTEGITEAFF. The CDR3 region has the DNA TGTGCCAGCAGTGACTCGACGGAGGGGATCACTGAAGCTTTCTTT.

The chain combines TRBV3-1 (or the pseudogene TRBV3-2) with TRBJ1-3; no clear D gene. Germline V CDR1 and CDR2: LGHDT, YNNKEL (reference sequence). V was trimmed by 6 bases and J by 2 bases, leaving 8 bases between them. This CDR3 spans 13 amino acids. DNA of the CDR3: TGTGCCAGCAGTCCAGACACTGGAAACACCATATATTTT. Translating gives CASSPDTGNTIYF.

V and J are TRBV9 and TRBJ1-1; unclear D gene. The CDR3 contains 14 residues. CDR1 and CDR2 (germline): SGDLS, YYNGEE. With 4 bases removed from V and 7 bases from J, the gap between germline ends came to 17 bases. This chain's CDR3 is CASSRTGGPNEAFF. DNA of the CDR3: TGTGCCAGCAGCCGGACTGGCGGGCCTAATGAAGCTTTCTTT.

V is TRBV19 and J is TRBJ1-2; 8 nucleotides line up with TRBD1. Germline V CDR1 and CDR2: LNHDA, SQIVND (reference sequence). The CDR3 spans 14 residues. Losses at the gene ends were 7 bases for V and 0 bases for J; bases not matched to a gene: 4. CDR3 amino acids: CASTDRGPNYGYTF. The CDR3 coding sequence is TGTGCCAGTACAGACAGGGGCCCTAACTATGGCTACACCTTC. Full variable domain (missing parts from reference TRBV19 and TRBJ1-2): DGGITQSPKYLFRKEGQNVTLSCEQNLNHDAMYWYRQDPGQGLRLIYYSQIVNDFQKGDIAEGYSVSREKKESFPLTVTSAQKNPTAFYLCASTDRGPNYGYTFGSGTRLTVV.

The chain joins TRBV29-1 to TRBJ1-2, with D possibly matching TRBD1 (5 bases). Germline CDR1 is SQVTM and CDR2 is ANQGSEA. This CDR3 comprises 13 residues. The CDR3 here is CTGGDGPNYGYTF. In nucleotides, the CDR3 is TGCACTGGAGGGGACGGGCCCAACTATGGCTACACCTTC.

The CDR3 here is CASRGQGGTTDTQYF. CDR3 DNA sequence: TGCGCCAGCAGGGGTCAAGGAGGAACCACAGATACGCAGTATTTT. The rearrangement uses TRBV5-1 and TRBJ2-3, with D perhaps matching TRBD2 (5 bases). V dropped 5 bases and J dropped 2 bases, with 15 bases sitting between them. Germline V CDR1 and CDR2: SGHRS, YFSETQ. The CDR3 has 15 residues.